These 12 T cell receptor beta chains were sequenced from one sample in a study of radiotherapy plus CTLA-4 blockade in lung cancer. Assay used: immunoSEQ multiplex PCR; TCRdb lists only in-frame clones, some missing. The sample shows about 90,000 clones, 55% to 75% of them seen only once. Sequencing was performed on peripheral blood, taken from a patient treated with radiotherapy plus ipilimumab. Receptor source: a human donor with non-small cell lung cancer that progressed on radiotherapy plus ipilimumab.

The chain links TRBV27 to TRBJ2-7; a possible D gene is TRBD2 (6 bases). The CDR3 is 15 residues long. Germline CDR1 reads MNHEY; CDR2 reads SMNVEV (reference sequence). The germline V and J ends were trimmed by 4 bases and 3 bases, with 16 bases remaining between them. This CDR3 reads CASSYSTSSYYEQYF. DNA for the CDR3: TGTGCCAGCAGTTACTCGACTAGTTCGTACTACGAGCAGTACTTC.

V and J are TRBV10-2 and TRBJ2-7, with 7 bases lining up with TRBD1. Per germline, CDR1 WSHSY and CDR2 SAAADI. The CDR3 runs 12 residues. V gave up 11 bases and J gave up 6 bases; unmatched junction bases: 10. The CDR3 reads CALMTGWGEQYF. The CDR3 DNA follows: TGCGCCTTAATGACAGGGTGGGGCGAGCAGTACTTC.

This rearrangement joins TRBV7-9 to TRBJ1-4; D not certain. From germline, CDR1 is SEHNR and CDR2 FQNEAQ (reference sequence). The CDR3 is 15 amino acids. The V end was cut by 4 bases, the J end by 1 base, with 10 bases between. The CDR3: CASSSKQRTNEKLFF. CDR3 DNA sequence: TGTGCCAGCAGCTCAAAACAGAGAACTAATGAAAAACTGTTTTTT.

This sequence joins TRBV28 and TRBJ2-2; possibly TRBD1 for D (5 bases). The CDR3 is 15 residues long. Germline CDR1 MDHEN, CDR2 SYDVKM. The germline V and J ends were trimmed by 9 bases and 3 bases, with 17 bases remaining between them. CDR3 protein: CASSHPQGYTGELFF. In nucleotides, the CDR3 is TGTGCCAGTTCTCATCCCCAGGGCTACACCGGGGAGCTGTTTTTT.

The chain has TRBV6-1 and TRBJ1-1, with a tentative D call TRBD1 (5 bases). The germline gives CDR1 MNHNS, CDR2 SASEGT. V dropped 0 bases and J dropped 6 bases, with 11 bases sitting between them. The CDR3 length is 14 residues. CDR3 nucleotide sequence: TGTGCCAGCAGTGAAGCGACGCAGGGTTCTGAAGCTTTCTTT. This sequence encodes CASSEATQGSEAFF.

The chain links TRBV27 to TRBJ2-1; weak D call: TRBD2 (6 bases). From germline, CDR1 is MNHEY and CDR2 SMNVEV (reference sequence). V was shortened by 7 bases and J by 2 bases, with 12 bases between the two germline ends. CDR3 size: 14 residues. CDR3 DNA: TGTGCCAGCACAATGGGGGGTCCCTACAATGAGCAGTTCTTC. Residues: CASTMGGPYNEQFF.

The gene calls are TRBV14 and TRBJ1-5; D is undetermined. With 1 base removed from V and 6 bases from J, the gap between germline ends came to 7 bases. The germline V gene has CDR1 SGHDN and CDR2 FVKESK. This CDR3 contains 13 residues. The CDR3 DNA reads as TGTGCCAGCAGCCAAGGGGAGGGTCAGCCCCAGCATTTT. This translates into CASSQGEGQPQHF.

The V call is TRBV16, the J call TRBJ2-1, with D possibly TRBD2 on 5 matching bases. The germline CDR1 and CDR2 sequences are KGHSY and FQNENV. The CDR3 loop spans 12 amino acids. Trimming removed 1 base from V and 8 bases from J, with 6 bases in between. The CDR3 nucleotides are TGTGCCAGCAGCCAATACGGGGATGAGCAGTTCTTC. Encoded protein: CASSQYGDEQFF.

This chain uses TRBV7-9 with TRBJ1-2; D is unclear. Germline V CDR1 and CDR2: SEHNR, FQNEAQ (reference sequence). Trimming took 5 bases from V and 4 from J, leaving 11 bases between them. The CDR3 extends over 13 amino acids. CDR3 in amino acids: CASSPPASYGYTF. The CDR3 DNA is TGTGCCAGCAGCCCCCCAGCCTCCTATGGCTACACCTTC.

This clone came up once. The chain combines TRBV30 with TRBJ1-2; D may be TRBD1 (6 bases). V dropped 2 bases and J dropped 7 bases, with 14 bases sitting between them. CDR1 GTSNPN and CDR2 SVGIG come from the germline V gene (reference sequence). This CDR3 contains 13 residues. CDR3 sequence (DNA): TGTGCCTGGAGTAAACAGGGTGATGGTGGCTACACCTTC. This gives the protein CAWSKQGDGGYTF.

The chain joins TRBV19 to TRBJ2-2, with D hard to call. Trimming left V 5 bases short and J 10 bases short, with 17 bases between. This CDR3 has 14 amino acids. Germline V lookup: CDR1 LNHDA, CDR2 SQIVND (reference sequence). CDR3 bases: TGTGCCAGTAGTCCGTCGGCAGGCCATCAGGAGCTGTTTTTT. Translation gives CASSPSAGHQELFF.

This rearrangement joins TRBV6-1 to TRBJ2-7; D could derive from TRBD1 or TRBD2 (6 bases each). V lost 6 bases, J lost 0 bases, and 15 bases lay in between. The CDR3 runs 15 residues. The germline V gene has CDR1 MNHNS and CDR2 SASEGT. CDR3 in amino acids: CASSTTGAHSYEQYF. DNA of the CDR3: TGTGCCAGCAGCACCACGGGGGCCCACTCCTACGAGCAGTACTTC.